The clone carrying this T cell receptor (beta chain) was counted many times. Investigators amplified TCR beta CDR3 regions from RNA transcripts. First-round RT-PCR used HTBI primers; second-round multiplex PCR followed. TCRdb re-derived calls from the multiplex PCR reads in MiXCR, one entry per CDR3 protein. The top ten hold 2.5% to 3% of the sample, which has roughly 420,000 distinct CDR3 sequences, more than 20% seen once. The CDR3 covers 12 residues. V lost 7 bases and J 10 bases, leaving 16 bases between the germline ends. The V gene's germline CDR1 is MNHEY and CDR2 SMNVEV (reference sequence). This entry is derived from a study of Graves' ophthalmopathy and Graves' hyperthyroidism.

V gene TRBV27 combines with J gene TRBJ1-1, with D possibly being TRBD1 (5 bases). Material: peripheral blood. The receptor's source is a woman between 18 and 29 years old with stable Graves' hyperthyroidism. The DNA of the CDR3 is TGTGCCAGCACCCGACCGGGGCAGCGAGCTTTCTTT. Protein sequence: CASTRPGQRAFF.